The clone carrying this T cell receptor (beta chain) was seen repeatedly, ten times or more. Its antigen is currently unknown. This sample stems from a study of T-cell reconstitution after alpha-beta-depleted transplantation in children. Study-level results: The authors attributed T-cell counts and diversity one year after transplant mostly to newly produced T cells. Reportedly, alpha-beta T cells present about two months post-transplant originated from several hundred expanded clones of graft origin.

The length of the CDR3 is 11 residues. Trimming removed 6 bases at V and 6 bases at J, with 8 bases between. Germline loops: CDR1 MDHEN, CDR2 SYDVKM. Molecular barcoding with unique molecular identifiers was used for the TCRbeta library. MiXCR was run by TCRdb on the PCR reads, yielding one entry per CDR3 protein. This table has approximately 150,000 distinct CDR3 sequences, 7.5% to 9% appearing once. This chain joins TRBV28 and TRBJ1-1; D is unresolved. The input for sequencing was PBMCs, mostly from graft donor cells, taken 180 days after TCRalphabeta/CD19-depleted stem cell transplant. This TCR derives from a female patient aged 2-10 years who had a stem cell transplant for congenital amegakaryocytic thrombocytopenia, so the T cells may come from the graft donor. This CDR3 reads CASRIRAEAFF. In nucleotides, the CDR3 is TGTGCCAGCAGGATTAGAGCTGAAGCTTTCTTT.